Following are 22 T cell receptor beta chains from one sample sequenced in a study of T cell repertoires in cytomegalovirus infection. Antigens for these TCRs are unknown. TCRdb re-analysed the reads in MiXCR, keeping a single row per CDR3 protein. This sample yields hundreds of thousands of distinct CDR3 sequences, of which around a third are seen a single time; 9.5% to 15% belongs to the top ten. Sequenced material: cultured CD8+ T cells from PBMCs, taken from culture after CMV antigen stimulation. Source of these receptors: a human donor in good health (CMV status not recorded). Some clones in this sample may be carry-over from other donors' samples.

The chain couples TRBV6-2 or TRBV6-3 to TRBJ2-7; TRBD1 aligns across 9 bases. After removal of 5 bases from V and 2 bases from J, the junction contained 7 bases not matched to a gene. Germline CDR1 MNHEY, CDR2 SVGEGT. The CDR3 sequence is 15 residues long. CDR3 bases: TGTGCCAGCAGTCCTCCGGGACAGGGTCCCTACGAGCAGTACGTC. It yields the protein CASSPPGQGPYEQYV.

With regard to this clonotype: A much larger clone sits a single nucleotide away, making a read error possible. In DNA, the CDR3 is TGTGCCAGCAGCTTAGTAAGGACAAACAATCAGCCCCAGCATTTT. It codes for CASSLVRTNNQPQHF. The chain recombines TRBV7-8 with TRBJ1-5; the D gene is possibly TRBD1 (5 bases). Germline assignment: CDR1 SGHVS and CDR2 FQNEAQ. With 1 base removed from V and 3 bases from J, the gap between germline ends came to 10 bases. The CDR3 totals 15 residues.

There are a few counts of this clonotype. The J gene is TRBJ1-5, the V gene TRBV6-2 or TRBV6-3, with unresolved D. V lost 5 bases, J lost 3 bases, and 17 bases lay in between. Germline values: CDR1 MNHEY, CDR2 SVGEGT. The CDR3 consists of 16 residues. The CDR3 spells CASSTNRWSFNQPQHF. DNA of the CDR3: TGTGCCAGCAGTACTAACCGATGGAGTTTCAATCAGCCCCAGCATTTT.

CDR3: CASSGQPWGNEQFF. The CDR3, as DNA: TGTGCCAGCAGCGGACAGCCCTGGGGTAATGAGCAGTTCTTC. This sequence joins TRBV7-2 and TRBJ2-1, with D maybe TRBD1 (6 bases). The CDR3 is 14 amino acids. From germline, CDR1 is SGHTA and CDR2 FQGNSA. V gave up 5 bases and J gave up 7 bases, with 15 bases separating them.

This clonotype was found a few times. The V call is TRBV10-3, the J call TRBJ2-1, with 14 bases that match TRBD2. Germline CDR1 and CDR2: ENHRY and SYGVKD. There are 20 residues in the CDR3. Trimming cost V 5 bases and J 5 bases; bases outside gene matches: 17. Here the CDR3 reads CAISFPPPTSGGALHNEQFF. The CDR3, as DNA: TGTGCCATCAGTTTCCCCCCCCCGACTAGCGGGGGGGCCCTCCACAATGAGCAGTTCTTC.

At least ten counts were recorded for this clonotype. The chain joins TRBV7-8 to TRBJ2-1, with a possible D match to TRBD1 (5 bases). Germline CDR1 SGHVS, CDR2 FQNEAQ. The CDR3 totals 13 residues. The V gene lost 3 bases and the J gene lost 10 bases, with 13 bases spanning the gap. This CDR3 is CASSLKGSGEQFF. The CDR3 nucleotides read TGTGCCAGCAGCTTGAAGGGTTCAGGGGAGCAGTTCTTC.

This clonotype was seen repeatedly, ten times or more. The chain couples TRBV7-8 to TRBJ1-1; 7 bases are shared with TRBD1. Germline V CDR1 and CDR2: SGHVS, FQNEAQ. This CDR3 has 14 residues. Losses at the gene ends were 6 bases for V and 5 bases for J; bases not matched to a gene: 9. CDR3 DNA sequence: TGTGCCAGCAGTTCGACAGGGCGAGGGACTGAAGCTTTCTTT. Its protein is CASSSTGRGTEAFF.

This clonotype was detected ten times or more. This sequence joins TRBV4-1 and TRBJ2-2; D is possibly TRBD2 (5 bases). The CDR3 covers 15 residues. In germline, CDR1 is MGHRA, CDR2 YSYEKL. V was shortened by 7 bases and J by 3 bases, with 15 bases between the two germline ends. The CDR3 DNA is TGCGCCAGCAATGTGAGAGGGCTTGACACCGGGGAGCTGTTTTTT. It specifies CASNVRGLDTGELFF.

V is TRBV12-3 or TRBV12-4 and J is TRBJ1-2; D is uncertain. The V end was cut by 3 bases, the J end by 8 bases, with 13 bases between. This CDR3 spans 13 amino acids. The CDR3 DNA reads as TGTGCCAGCAGTTTTTCAGACACCCTGGGCTACACCTTC. Protein: CASSFSDTLGYTF.

The chain combines TRBV6-1 with TRBJ2-7, with D perhaps being TRBD1 or TRBD2 (5 bases each). Germline CDR1 reads MNHNS; CDR2 reads SASEGT. CDR3 size: 12 residues. V lost 10 bases to trimming and J lost 5 bases, with 15 bases between them. CDR3 sequence (DNA): TGTGCCACCTTGCCACTGGGGGACGAGCAGTACGTC. It codes for CATLPLGDEQYV.

This clonotype appeared many times. This chain connects TRBV7-9 to TRBJ2-1; D uncertain. Trimming shortened V by 3 bases and J by 1 base, and 10 bases separated the two germline ends. The germline CDR1 and CDR2 sequences are SEHNR and FQNEAQ (reference sequence). The CDR3 has 15 amino acids. The CDR3 loop is CASSFSPGSYNEQFF. For the CDR3, the DNA is TGTGCCAGCAGCTTCAGCCCAGGTTCCTACAATGAGCAGTTCTTC.

The V call is TRBV6-2 or TRBV6-3, the J call TRBJ1-4; no definite D call. CDR3 length equals 13 residues. V was pared by 6 bases and J by 8 bases, with 13 bases between. The germline gives CDR1 MNHEY, CDR2 SVGEGT. The CDR3 nucleotides read TGTGCCAGCAGCGTGGCTCTCGACGAAAAACTGTTTTTT. It encodes CASSVALDEKLFF.

In regard to this clonotype: A clone one base away is much larger, so this may be a read error. The chain is built from TRBV7-2 and TRBJ2-7; 10 nucleotides line up with TRBD1. This CDR3 spans 11 amino acids. Per the germline V gene, CDR1 is SGHTA and CDR2 is FQGNSA. In DNA form, the CDR3 reads TGTGCCAACAGCGGAGGGACAGGGGTTTCCGTC. This codes for CANSGGTGVSV.

This chain joins TRBV3-1 and TRBJ2-3; D possibly uses TRBD1 or TRBD2 (5 bases each). Trimming cost V 1 base and J 6 bases, with 11 bases left between them. CDR1 is LGHDT and CDR2 is YNNKEL in the germline V gene (reference sequence). This CDR3 spans 14 amino acids. The CDR3 DNA sequence: TGTGCCAGCAGCCAAGGTCTCCGGGGCGATACGCAGTATTTT. It is translated as CASSQGLRGDTQYF.

This clonotype was recorded a few times. V and J are TRBV20-1 and TRBJ2-1; maybe TRBD1 (6 bases). Germline CDR1 reads DFQATT; CDR2 reads SNEGSKA (reference sequence). The CDR3 is made up of 13 amino acids. V was pared by 3 bases and J by 8 bases, with 14 bases between. CDR3 coding DNA: TGCAGTGCTAGGGAACAGGGCTCGGATGAGCAGTTCTTC. Its protein is CSAREQGSDEQFF.

V gene TRBV18 combines with J gene TRBJ1-1, with unresolved D. Germline values: CDR1 KGHSH, CDR2 LQKENI. The CDR3 loop spans 13 amino acids. Trimming took 2 bases from V and 3 from J, leaving 7 bases between them. The CDR3 DNA reads TGTGCCAGCTCACCAGAGTTCGACACTGAAGCTTTCTTT. Encoded protein: CASSPEFDTEAFF.

This rearrangement joins TRBV27 to TRBJ2-3; 7 nucleotides match TRBD1. The CDR3 length is 18 residues. J gave up 0 bases and V 3 bases, and 12 bases lay outside the gene matches. Germline V gene sequence: CDR1 MNHEY, CDR2 SMNVEV (reference sequence). The CDR3 DNA is TGTGCCAGCAGTTTTGGACAGGCCTACCGAGAAAGCACAGATACGCAGTATTTT. This encodes CASSFGQAYRESTDTQYF.

As regards this clonotype: A junction end diverges from the germline sequence, so it may reflect a read error. The chain combines TRBV7-6 with TRBJ2-1, with TRBD1 matching 9 bases. The CDR3 consists of 14 residues. From germline, CDR1 is SGHVS and CDR2 FNYEAQ. The CDR3 DNA is TGTGCTAGCAGCTTTAAACAGGGGGCATATGAGCAGTTCTTC. Translation: CASSFKQGAYEQFF.

With regard to this clonotype: A much larger clone differs by one base, so this may be a read error. V usage is TRBV7-8 and J usage is TRBJ2-5; 9 bases are shared with TRBD2. There are 17 residues in the CDR3. Germline loops: CDR1 SGHVS, CDR2 FQNEAQ. For the CDR3, the DNA is TGTGCCAACAGCTTAATTAGGGGCGGCGGGGGGGAGGAGACCCAGTACTTC. Its protein is CANSLIRGGGGEETQYF.

This clonotype was seen a few times. The chain combines TRBV28 with TRBJ1-1, with a possible D match to TRBD1 (5 bases). Germline CDR1 is MDHEN and CDR2 is SYDVKM. This CDR3 has 13 amino acids. V lost 4 bases, J lost 4 bases, and 10 bases lay in between. The CDR3 region is CASSWGPGTEAFF. The CDR3 DNA reads TGTGCCAGCAGTTGGGGACCGGGCACTGAAGCTTTCTTT.

The rearrangement links TRBV12-3 or TRBV12-4 to TRBJ1-2; D might be TRBD1 (6 bases). This CDR3 has 14 amino acids. Trimming took off 0 bases at V and 7 bases at J, with 12 bases between the two ends. The CDR3 DNA reads TGTGCCAGCAGTTTAGCGCCAGGGGTGGGTGGCTACACCTTC. Protein product: CASSLAPGVGGYTF.

The rearrangement links TRBV5-6 to TRBJ2-7, with 8 bases matching TRBD2. The V and J ends lost 0 bases and 7 bases, in that order; junction bases with no gene match: 9. This CDR3 is 15 amino acids long. Germline loops: CDR1 SGHDT, CDR2 YYEEEE. CDR3 sequence: CASSLGFGGGSEQYF. The CDR3 DNA reads TGTGCCAGCAGCTTGGGGTTCGGCGGGGGGAGTGAGCAGTACTTC.